This TCR beta chain appears in the sequencing data of a study of blood T cell repertoires in COVID-19. Clones were sequenced by immunoSEQ multiplex PCR, and TCRdb holds only the in-frame ones, with some missing. There are over 250,000 clones in the sample; around 90% occur only once, and roughly 1.1% lies in the top ten. CDR1 is SGHNT, CDR2 YYREEE, per germline (reference sequence). CDR3 length: 17 amino acids. Trimming stripped 3 bases from V and 2 bases from J, with 19 bases between. The sample taken for sequencing was PBMCs or T cells enriched from blood (not recorded which). The receptor was isolated from a woman aged 30 to 39 who had recovered from COVID-19. The genes are TRBV5-4 and TRBJ2-3; D might be TRBD2 (6 bases). The CDR3 DNA reads TGTGCCAGCAGCTCGCCTAGGGGAGGTGGGGCCACAGATACGCAGTATTTT. Translating gives CASSSPRGGGATDTQYF.